The entry that follows covers one T cell receptor (beta chain) sequence. What it binds is not known. The source of the sample is a study of PD-1 blockade in classical Hodgkin lymphoma. Whole-study findings and limits: Exclusion was applied to patients who started nivolumab under 1 year after ASCT. Complete responders possessed baseline diversity comparable to newly diagnosed patients.

Every single patient, without exception, relapsed after autologous stem cell transplantation, and brentuximab vedotin exposure varied. Best response was recorded as complete response, partial response or progressive disease. The germline V and J ends were trimmed by 5 bases and 8 bases, with 25 bases remaining between them. This CDR3 is 17 amino acids long. The germline CDR1 and CDR2 sequences are SEHNR and FQNEAQ (reference sequence). The repertoire was sequenced with immunoSEQ multiplex PCR; TCRdb's copy has only in-frame clones and lacks some. The sample shows some 84,000 clones, nearly 95% of them seen only once.

The sequence came from a human donor with classical Hodgkin lymphoma. Sequencing used peripheral blood mononuclear cells (PBMCs), obtained before the second cycle of nivolumab. The gene calls are TRBV7-9 and TRBJ2-1; tentative D call: TRBD1 (6 bases). Here the CDR3 reads CASSPRGGSEAIYEQFF. The DNA for the CDR3 is TGTGCCAGCAGCCCGCGTGGGGGCAGCGAGGCTATCTATGAGCAGTTCTTC.